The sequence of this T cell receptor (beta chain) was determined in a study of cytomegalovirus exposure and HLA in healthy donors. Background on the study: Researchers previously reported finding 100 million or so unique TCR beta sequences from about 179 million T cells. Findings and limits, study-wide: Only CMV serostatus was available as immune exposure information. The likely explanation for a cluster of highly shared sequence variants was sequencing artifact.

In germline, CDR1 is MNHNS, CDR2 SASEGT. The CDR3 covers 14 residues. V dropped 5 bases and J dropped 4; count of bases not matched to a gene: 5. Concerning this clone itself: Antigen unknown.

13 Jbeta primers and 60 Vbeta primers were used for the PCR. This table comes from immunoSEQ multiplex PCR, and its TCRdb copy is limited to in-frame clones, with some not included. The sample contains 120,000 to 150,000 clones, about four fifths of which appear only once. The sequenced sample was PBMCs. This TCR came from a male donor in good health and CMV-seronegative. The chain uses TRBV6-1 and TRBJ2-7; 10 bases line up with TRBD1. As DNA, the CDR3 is TGTGCCAGCAGTCCGGGGACAGGGGAGTACGAGCAGTACTTC. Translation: CASSPGTGEYEQYF.